This T cell receptor (beta chain) was sequenced during a study of blood T cell repertoires in COVID-19. Study as a whole: Samples came from the United States, Italy and Spain, spanning acute and convalescent COVID-19.

The CDR3 loop spans 12 amino acids. The germline CDR1 and CDR2 sequences are WSHSY and SAAADI. The J segment lost 3 bases and the V segment lost 10 bases, leaving 4 bases of the junction unmatched. The method was immunoSEQ multiplex PCR; TCRdb's version includes in-frame clones alone and lacks a portion of them. The table shows about 250,000 clones, with roughly 85% occurring only once. Residents of 24 US areas, aged 18 to 89 years, made up the participants. The TCR was taken from a woman aged 25 to 39 who had recovered from COVID-19. What was sequenced was PBMCs or T cells enriched from blood (not recorded which). The gene calls are TRBV10-2 and TRBJ2-5, with 8 bases identical to TRBD1. The CDR3 nucleotides are TGCGCCACTGGACAGGGCGAAGAGACCCAGTACTTC. Its protein is CATGQGEETQYF.